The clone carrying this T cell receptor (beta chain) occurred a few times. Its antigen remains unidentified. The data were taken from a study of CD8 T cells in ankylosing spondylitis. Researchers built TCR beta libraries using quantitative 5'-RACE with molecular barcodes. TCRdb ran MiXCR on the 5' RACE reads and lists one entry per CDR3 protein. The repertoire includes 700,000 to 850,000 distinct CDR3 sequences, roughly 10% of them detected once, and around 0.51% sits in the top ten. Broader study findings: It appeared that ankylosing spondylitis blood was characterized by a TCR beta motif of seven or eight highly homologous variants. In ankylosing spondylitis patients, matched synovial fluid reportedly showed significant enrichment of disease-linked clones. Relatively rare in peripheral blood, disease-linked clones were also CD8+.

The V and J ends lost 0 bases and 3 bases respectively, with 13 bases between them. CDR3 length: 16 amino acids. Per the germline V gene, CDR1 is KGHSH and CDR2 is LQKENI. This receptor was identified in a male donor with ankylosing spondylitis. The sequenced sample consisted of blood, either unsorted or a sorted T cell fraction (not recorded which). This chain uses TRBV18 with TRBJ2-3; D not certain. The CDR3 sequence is CASSPPVSVRTDTQYF. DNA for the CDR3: TGTGCCAGCTCACCACCGGTTTCTGTTCGGACAGATACGCAGTATTTT.